This T cell receptor (beta chain) derives from a study of shared T cell receptors in the human thymus (dated by TCRdb to the early 2020s). Turning to the overall study: The study examined how self-reactive, shared T-cell receptor alpha chains are generated in the human thymus.

The germline V gene yields MDHEN for CDR1 and SYDVKM for CDR2. Relative to germline, V is missing 3 bases and J is missing 7 bases, with 7 bases of the junction outside any gene match. Including cysteine and phenylalanine, the CDR3 has 15 amino acids. The sequence is cut down to CDR3 DNA, 45 bases in frame from base 1. Libraries were built with the immunoSEQ multiplex PCR assay. TCRdb limited this immuneACCESS table to in-frame rearrangements with V and J called. A share of clones is missing; checked studies link under half to unresolved V genes, and the rest is unexplained. The table for this sample lists a few hundred thousand clones; just under 95% of them were counted only once. The ten largest clones add up to around 0.018% of the sample. On this clone: No cognate antigen has been identified for it. Base-call qualities are not available, and no considerably larger clone is one nucleotide away.

This receptor was obtained from a human donor. Material for sequencing was thymocytes. The rearrangement combines TRBV28 with TRBJ2-1; 9 of the junction bases match TRBD2. The DNA sequence is TGTGCCAGCAGTTTTACAGCGGGAGGATCGAATGAGCAGTTCTTC. This translates into CASSFTAGGSNEQFF.